This TCR beta chain is drawn from a study of cytomegalovirus exposure and HLA in healthy donors. The study, taken as a whole, reports: Through in vitro validation, three CMV-associated chains were shown to be specific for CMV antigens. Analysis was carried out at a later point, and it linked a missense DCLRE1C variant to TCR beta V- and J-gene trimming. As a later analysis revealed, the rate of TCR association differed by HLA locus, with DRB1 most and HLA-C fewest.

The PCR employed 60 Vbeta primers together with 13 Jbeta primers. The table came from immunoSEQ multiplex PCR; TCRdb's copy has only in-frame clones and leaves some out. The repertoire includes 150,000 to 200,000 clones, around 77% of them detected once, and roughly 1.4% sits in the top ten. A note on this clone: Its target is unknown.

The material sequenced was PBMCs. The sequence was collected from a man in his forties in good health and CMV-seronegative.

CDR3 coding DNA: TGCGCCAGCAGTCGGGTCATCTCTGGGGCCAACGTCCTGACTTTC. Residues: CASSRVISGANVLTF. This chain joins TRBV5-1 and TRBJ2-6; no clear D. V was shortened by 5 bases and J by 0 bases, with 9 bases between the two germline ends. The CDR3 length is 15 residues. Germline CDR1 is SGHRS and CDR2 is YFSETQ.